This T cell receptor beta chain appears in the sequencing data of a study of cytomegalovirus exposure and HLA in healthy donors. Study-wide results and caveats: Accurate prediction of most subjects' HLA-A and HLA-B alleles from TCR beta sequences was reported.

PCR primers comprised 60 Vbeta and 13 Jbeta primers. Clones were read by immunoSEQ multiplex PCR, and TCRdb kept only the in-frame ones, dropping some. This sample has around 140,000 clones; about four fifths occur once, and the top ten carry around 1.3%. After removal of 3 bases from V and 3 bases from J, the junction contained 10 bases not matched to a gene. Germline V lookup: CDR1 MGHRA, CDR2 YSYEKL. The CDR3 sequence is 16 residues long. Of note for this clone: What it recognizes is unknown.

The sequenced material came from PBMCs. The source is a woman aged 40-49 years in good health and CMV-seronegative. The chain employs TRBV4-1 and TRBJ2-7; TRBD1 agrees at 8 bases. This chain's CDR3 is CASSHTGQAFDYEQYF. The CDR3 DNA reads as TGCGCCAGCAGCCACACGGGACAGGCTTTTGACTACGAGCAGTACTTC.